This TCR beta chain was obtained from a study of beta chain features in type 1 diabetes. Study overall: Summed over all samples, the examined sorted cells came to some 99 million.

What was sequenced were expressed TCRB transcripts, since all of the isolated RNA had been reverse transcribed. Sequencing of naive, central memory and regulatory T cell samples gave an average of roughly 3.4 million reads. Measured with immunoSEQ multiplex PCR; TCRdb has only the in-frame clones, and not every one. The sample shows roughly 40,000 clones, about half of them seen only once. There are 14 residues in the CDR3. Germline-derived CDR1 and CDR2 are SGHRS and YFSETQ. The V end was cut by 3 bases, the J end by 0 bases, with 10 bases between. Via CD45RO/CCR7/CD25/CD127/CD95/CD27, cells of the CD4+ naive, central memory, regulatory and stem cell-like memory subsets were sorted.

This sequence was found in a woman aged 18-35 years in good health. The V and J genes are TRBV5-1 and TRBJ2-7, with D unclear. Sequencing was performed on central memory CD4+ T cells from blood. CDR3 in amino acids: CASSSPESSYEQYF. The DNA for the CDR3 is TGCGCCAGCAGCTCGCCCGAGAGCTCCTACGAGCAGTACTTC. The full variable domain, rest sourced from reference TRBV5-1 and TRBJ2-7, is KAGVTQTPRYLIKTRGQQVTLSCSPISGHRSVSWYQQTPGQGLQFLFEYFSETQRNKGNFPGRFSGRQFSNSRSEMNVSTLELGDSALYLCASSSPESSYEQYFGPGTRLTVT.